Following are 22 T cell receptor beta chains from one sample sequenced in a study of PD-1 blockade in mismatch repair-deficient tumors (TCRdb year 2017). The library was obtained by the immunoSEQ multiplex PCR assay. TCRdb took this table from immuneACCESS and kept in-frame rearrangements with V and J called. Such tables lack part of the clones; where checked against another copy, unresolved V genes explain under half of the gap, and the rest is unexplained. The sample records 100,000 or so clones, approximately 83% of which are singletons. The biggest ten clones account for roughly 6.3% of the sample. The sample here was peripheral blood, taken roughly eight months after starting pembrolizumab. Receptor source: an adult with mismatch repair-deficient cancer.

The J gene is TRBJ1-1, the V gene TRBV7-8; D gene unclear. V was cut by 1 base and J by 2 bases, with 5 bases left in between. This CDR3 contains 13 residues. CDR1 SGHVS and CDR2 FQNEAQ come from the germline V gene. This chain's CDR3 is CASSLDSNTEAFF. In DNA form, the CDR3 reads TGTGCCAGCAGCTTAGACAGCAACACTGAAGCTTTCTTT. Full variable domain (missing parts from reference TRBV7-8 and TRBJ1-1): GAGVSQSPRYKVAKRGQDVALRCDPISGHVSLFWYQQALGQGPEFLTYFQNEAQLDKSGLPSDRFFAERPEGSVSTLKIQRTQQEDSAVYLCASSLDSNTEAFFGQGTRLTVV.

The chain uses TRBV28 and TRBJ2-1, with D possibly being TRBD1 (6 bases). This CDR3 spans 14 amino acids. Trimming took 6 bases from V and 5 from J, leaving 14 bases between them. The germline V gene encodes CDR1 MDHEN and CDR2 SYDVKM. CDR3 protein: CASSRTGLNNEQFF. Here the CDR3 DNA reads TGTGCCAGCAGCCGAACAGGGTTAAACAATGAGCAGTTCTTC.

This chain connects TRBV27 to TRBJ2-3; 7 positions agree with TRBD2. The germline V gene has CDR1 MNHEY and CDR2 SMNVEV (reference sequence). The CDR3 totals 16 residues. The V and J ends lost 4 bases and 0 bases, in that order; junction bases with no gene match: 7. The DNA for the CDR3 is TGTGCCAGCAGTTCCAAGAGCGGGACTAGCACAGATACGCAGTATTTT. The encoded protein is CASSSKSGTSTDTQYF.

This clone appeared a few times. This chain connects TRBV2 to TRBJ1-2; 7 bases match TRBD1. Trimming cost V 4 bases and J 5 bases; bases outside gene matches: 4. The germline V gene encodes CDR1 SNHLY and CDR2 FYNNEI. This CDR3 is 13 amino acids long. In DNA form, the CDR3 reads TGTGCCAGCAGTGGGACAGGACTTTATGGCTACACCTTC. Protein: CASSGTGLYGYTF. The entire variable domain, with the rest obtained from reference TRBV2 and TRBJ1-2, is as follows: EPEVTQTPSHQVTQMGQEVILRCVPISNHLYFYWYRQILGQKVEFLVSFYNNEISEKSEIFDDQFSVERPDGSNFTLKIRSTKLEDSAMYFCASSGTGLYGYTFGSGTRLTVV.

The chain combines TRBV15 with TRBJ2-7; 9 positions agree with TRBD1. The germline gives CDR1 LNHNV, CDR2 YYDKDF (reference sequence). Unmatched junction bases numbered 7, after V lost 0 bases and J lost 1 base. This CDR3 is built from 17 residues. The CDR3 protein is CATSREGGTGLSYEQYF. In nucleotides, the CDR3 is TGTGCCACCAGCAGAGAGGGTGGGACAGGGCTTTCCTACGAGCAGTACTTC.

This chain joins TRBV30 and TRBJ2-1; a weak D match, TRBD2 (5 bases). The CDR3 has 14 residues. The V gene lost 4 bases and the J gene lost 7 bases, with 17 bases spanning the gap. Per the germline V gene, CDR1 is GTSNPN and CDR2 is SVGIG (reference sequence). CDR3 residues: CAWTEGSLRNEQFF. CDR3 coding DNA: TGTGCCTGGACAGAGGGAAGTCTTAGGAATGAGCAGTTCTTC.

The V and J genes are TRBV6-5 and TRBJ2-1; D could derive from TRBD1 or TRBD2 (5 bases each). This CDR3 comprises 15 residues. Per germline, CDR1 MNHEY and CDR2 SVGAGI. V lost 5 bases, J lost 8 bases, and 19 bases lay in between. CDR3 sequence (DNA): TGTGCCAGCAGTAATGGCCAGGGAGTGGGGGATGAGCAGTTCTTC. Translation: CASSNGQGVGDEQFF.

This clone was detected only once. V and J are TRBV29-1 and TRBJ1-2; 8 bases fit TRBD1. This CDR3 is 13 amino acids long. J lost 7 bases, V lost 7 bases, and 11 bases had no gene match. CDR1 is SQVTM and CDR2 is ANQGSEA in the germline V gene. As DNA, the CDR3 is TGCAGCGACGGACAGGGAAGTTATAGTGGCTACACCTTC. Protein product: CSDGQGSYSGYTF.

V usage is TRBV7-6 and J usage is TRBJ2-5, with 9 bases that match TRBD2. The CDR3 is 16 residues long. V was pared by 5 bases and J by 1 base, with 8 bases of the junction left unmatched. Germline lookup yields CDR1 SGHVS and CDR2 FNYEAQ. CDR3 bases: TGTGCCAGCAGCCCAGAGGCTAGCGGGACCCAAGAGACCCAGTACTTC. It encodes CASSPEASGTQETQYF.

The chain employs TRBV28 and TRBJ2-1, with 9 bases fitting TRBD2. V lost 6 bases to trimming and J lost 5 bases; unmatched junction nucleotides: 8. Germline V gene lookup returns CDR1 MDHEN and CDR2 SYDVKM. The CDR3 is 15 residues long. The CDR3: CASSSAGTSNNEQFF. In nucleotides, the CDR3 is TGTGCCAGCAGCTCTGCCGGGACTAGCAACAATGAGCAGTTCTTC.

J is TRBJ2-5 and V is TRBV6-1; D unresolved. The germline V gene encodes CDR1 MNHNS and CDR2 SASEGT. The CDR3 covers 14 residues. Trimming took off 7 bases at V and 0 bases at J, with 12 bases between the two ends. The CDR3 loop reads CASIRSSYQETQYF. In DNA form, the CDR3 reads TGTGCCAGCATTCGAAGTTCCTACCAAGAGACCCAGTACTTC.

The chain uses TRBV5-6 and TRBJ1-5; weak D call: TRBD1 (6 bases). From germline, CDR1 is SGHDT and CDR2 YYEEEE. The CDR3 extends over 14 amino acids. Trimming cost V 4 bases and J 0 bases, with 8 bases left between them. CDR3 in amino acids: CASSQGISNQPQHF. CDR3 nucleotide sequence: TGTGCCAGCAGCCAGGGGATTAGCAATCAGCCCCAGCATTTT.

J is TRBJ1-3 and V is TRBV11-1; D call uncertain. Germline V lookup: CDR1 SGHAT, CDR2 FQDESV (reference sequence). The CDR3 consists of 15 residues. V lost 6 bases and J 4 bases, leaving 16 bases between the germline ends. Here the CDR3 DNA reads TGTGCCAGCAGTTCAAGCAGTATCTCCGGAAACACCATATATTTT. Amino acids: CASSSSSISGNTIYF. Complete variable domain (other parts from reference TRBV11-1 and TRBJ1-3): EAEVAQSPRYKITEKSQAVAFWCDPISGHATLYWYRQILGQGPELLVQFQDESVVDDSQLPKDRFSAERLKGVDSTLKIQPAELGDSAMYLCASSSSSISGNTIYFGEGSWLTVV.

This CDR3 reads CASSVLSGGSGRFTDTQYF. CDR3 DNA sequence: TGTGCCAGCAGCGTACTTTCCGGGGGCAGCGGGAGGTTCACAGATACGCAGTATTTT. The V gene is TRBV9, the J gene TRBJ2-3; TRBD2 aligns across 9 bases. CDR1 is SGDLS, CDR2 YYNGEE, per germline. V shed 1 base and J 2 bases; nucleotides not matched to a gene: 14. CDR3 length equals 19 residues.

The chain is built from TRBV30 and TRBJ1-4, with no clear D. The CDR3 has 13 amino acids. The V end was cut by 0 bases, the J end by 4 bases, with 6 bases between. Germline V lookup: CDR1 GTSNPN, CDR2 SVGIG (reference sequence). The CDR3 is CAWSVTDNEKLFF. CDR3 coding DNA: TGTGCCTGGAGTGTCACAGATAATGAAAAACTGTTTTTT.

The J gene is TRBJ2-4, the V gene TRBV5-4, with D possibly being TRBD1 or TRBD2 (5 bases each). Germline V lookup: CDR1 SGHNT, CDR2 YYREEE (reference sequence). The CDR3 spans 17 residues. V lost 0 bases, J lost 2 bases, and 15 bases lay in between. Here the CDR3 reads CASSLGLLGGSKNIQYF. CDR3 DNA sequence: TGTGCCAGCAGCTTGGGTTTGCTTGGGGGATCCAAAAACATTCAGTACTTC.

V and J are TRBV9 and TRBJ2-1, with 7 bases lining up with TRBD2. CDR3 length equals 15 residues. Germline V gene sequence: CDR1 SGDLS, CDR2 YYNGEE. Trimming removed 4 bases from V and 0 bases from J; junction bases left unmatched: 4. The CDR3 sequence: CASSRAGSSYNEQFF. Here the CDR3 DNA reads TGTGCCAGCAGCAGAGCGGGGAGCTCCTACAATGAGCAGTTCTTC.

V and J are TRBV5-1 and TRBJ2-7; 9 bases align to TRBD1. CDR1 and CDR2 from the germline V gene are SGHRS and YFSETQ. The CDR3 length is 16 residues. The V and J ends lost 0 bases and 1 base, in that order; junction bases with no gene match: 5. Written as DNA, the CDR3 is TGCGCCAGCAGCTTGGGAGGAGACAGGGGGTCCTACGAGCAGTACTTC. Amino acids: CASSLGGDRGSYEQYF.

The chain combines TRBV4-1 with TRBJ2-7, with 10 positions matching TRBD1. V dropped 4 bases and J dropped 4; count of bases not matched to a gene: 4. Germline CDR1 reads MGHRA; CDR2 reads YSYEKL. The CDR3 is 14 amino acids. The CDR3 sequence: CASSRGQGWYEQYF. The DNA of the CDR3 is TGCGCCAGCAGCCGGGGACAGGGGTGGTACGAGCAGTACTTC.

The DNA for the CDR3 is TGTGCCAGCAGTTTTTTTTTGGTAGCGGGAAGAACAGATACGCAGTATTTT. This gives the protein CASSFFLVAGRTDTQYF. The chain links TRBV27 to TRBJ2-3; 8 nucleotides match TRBD2. Germline CDR1 MNHEY, CDR2 SMNVEV (reference sequence). Losses at the gene ends were 3 bases for V and 3 bases for J; bases not matched to a gene: 11. This CDR3 is built from 17 residues.

The rearrangement uses TRBV10-3 and TRBJ2-1, with 10 bases aligning to TRBD1. With 6 bases clipped from V and 7 bases from J, the junction kept 9 bases outside the gene matches. This CDR3 comprises 15 residues. Per the germline V gene, CDR1 is ENHRY and CDR2 is SYGVKD. CDR3 protein: CAIRETGGAGNEQFF. In DNA form, the CDR3 reads TGTGCCATCAGGGAGACAGGGGGCGCAGGAAATGAGCAGTTCTTC.

This clone has only one observation. The chain carries TRBV9 and TRBJ1-5; the match to TRBD1 covers 9 bases. The CDR3 extends over 14 amino acids. J gave up 6 bases and V 7 bases, and 8 bases lay outside the gene matches. Germline CDR1 SGDLS, CDR2 YYNGEE. In nucleotides, the CDR3 is TGTGCCAGCGGCGCCGGGACAGGGACTCAGCCCCAGCATTTT. Its protein is CASGAGTGTQPQHF.